Given below is one TCR beta chain in context. The antigen is undetermined. The sample is drawn from a study of T-cell memory formation after mild COVID-19. Overall study context: Each donor largely had its own TCR clusters. Study-wide results and limits: Contracting CD4+ clones lay largely in CM and EM, with CD8+ ones residing in EMRA. Clones that contracted from day 15 to 85 had balanced CD4/CD8; later expanders were CD4+ biased.

TCR alpha and TCR beta cDNA libraries carrying sample barcodes and UMIs were produced by 5'RACE using constant-segment primers. TCRdb redid the calling of the 5' RACE reads with MiXCR, one entry per CDR3 protein. Of roughly 400,000 distinct CDR3 sequences detected, about 16% appear once; the ten largest clones hold 20% to 25%. In germline, CDR1 is SGHNT, CDR2 YYREEE (reference sequence). The CDR3 consists of 16 residues. Losses at the gene ends were 0 bases for V and 1 base for J; bases not matched to a gene: 6. What was sequenced was PBMCs or a T cell subset sorted from them (not recorded which). The clonotype originates from a young man who had mild COVID-19 (a few samples of this study predate the infection). Cell type and time point are not known. The chain employs TRBV5-4 and TRBJ2-5; 7 bases fit TRBD2. The CDR3 nucleotides read TGTGCCAGCAGCTTGGTGGCGGGAGCCATCCAAGAGACCCAGTACTTC. It specifies CASSLVAGAIQETQYF.